The 4 T cell receptor beta chains listed next were all sequenced from one sample in a study of blood T cell repertoires in COVID-19 (dated by TCRdb to the early 2020s). Library prep was done by the immunoSEQ multiplex PCR assay. Entries here come from immuneACCESS through TCRdb and include only in-frame sequences with V and J called. Some clones fail to appear in such tables; in the studies checked, an unresolved V gene covers under half of the shortfall, and the cause of the remainder is unknown. In all, the sample holds 200,000 or so clones, and roughly 85% of those were seen once. The top ten constitute roughly 3.8% of the sample. Sequenced material: PBMCs or T cells enriched from blood (not recorded which). The source of these receptors is a woman aged 40 to 55 with acute COVID-19.

V and J are TRBV28 and TRBJ1-6, with D perhaps matching TRBD1 (5 bases). CDR1 and CDR2 (germline): MDHEN, SYDVKM. The ends were cut back, 6 bases at V and 6 bases at J, with 15 bases in the middle. This CDR3 is 15 amino acids long. CDR3 sequence (DNA): TGTGCCAGCAGCCCACCTGACAGATCTAATTCACCCCTCCACTTT. Translating it yields CASSPPDRSNSPLHF.

The V and J genes are TRBV29-1 and TRBJ2-7, with 7 bases aligning to TRBD2. Germline-derived CDR1 and CDR2 are SQVTM and ANQGSEA. With V trimmed by 6 bases and J by 7 bases, 12 bases remained unmatched. CDR3 length: 13 amino acids. CDR3 sequence reads: CSVLGAGVSEQYF. CDR3 nucleotides: TGCAGCGTCCTGGGCGCGGGAGTCTCGGAGCAGTACTTC.

The rearrangement links TRBV6-5 to TRBJ2-5; D perhaps matches TRBD2 (6 bases). The CDR3 has 13 residues. Germline CDR1 reads MNHEY; CDR2 reads SVGAGI. The ends were cut back, 8 bases at V and 5 bases at J, with 15 bases in the middle. The CDR3 sequence: CASLGGGWETQYF. The CDR3 nucleotides read TGTGCCAGCCTCGGTGGGGGGTGGGAGACCCAGTACTTC.

The chain has TRBV7-2 and TRBJ2-3, with TRBD1 identical over 7 bases. Losses at the gene ends were 5 bases for V and 2 bases for J; bases not matched to a gene: 7. The CDR3 length is 15 residues. The germline V gene encodes CDR1 SGHTA and CDR2 FQGNSA. DNA of the CDR3: TGTGCCAGCAGCATCAGGGGGATTTACACAGATACGCAGTATTTT. Translation: CASSIRGIYTDTQYF.